The following is a T cell receptor (beta chain) sequence with its context. Genomic DNA templated the TCR beta VDJ and CDR3 profiling. TCRdb reanalysed the reads using MiXCR and keeps one entry per CDR3 protein. This sample has some 45,000 distinct CDR3 sequences, with 55% to 80% found just once. The record originates from a study of CD8+CD57+ T cells in acquired aplastic anemia. Study in general: On average, sorted CD4+ and CD8+ cells gave 3.2 ug of DNA.

What was sequenced was sorted CD4+, CD8+, or CD8+CD57+ T cells (not recorded which) from PBMCs. The clonotype comes from a human donor in good health, serving as a control.

In DNA form, the CDR3 reads TGTGCCAGCAGTTTCGGCCAGCTCCTATCTTATAACTATGGCTACACCTTC. It codes for CASSFGQLLSYNYGYTF. This chain connects TRBV12-3 or TRBV12-4 to TRBJ1-2; D gene unclear. This CDR3 contains 17 residues. V gave up 3 bases and J gave up 1 base, with 18 bases separating them.